This record covers a single T cell receptor beta chain. The antigen remains unidentified. V was shortened by 3 bases and J by 1 base, with 14 bases between the two germline ends. This CDR3 is 16 amino acids long. Germline values: CDR1 SGHKS, CDR2 YYEKEE (reference sequence). The record originates from a study of T cell responses to AZD1222 COVID-19 vaccine. Study outcomes and limitations: Just a handful of people given AZD1222 tested seropositive at baseline. The donor group comprised mostly white British people and more females; the analysis possibly underestimated clonal diversity.

Combined were second doses at about 4 or about 12 weeks. Profiled with immunoSEQ multiplex PCR; TCRdb holds only in-frame clones, not every one. Of about 160,000 clones listed, roughly 88% are singletons. The rearrangement uses TRBV5-5 and TRBJ1-5, with D perhaps matching TRBD1 (6 bases). The clonotype originates from an adult who received the AZD1222 COVID-19 vaccine. The input for sequencing was peripheral blood, taken 28 days after the second AZD1222 dose. CDR3 region: CASSSVKGGSNQPQHF. In nucleotides, the CDR3 is TGTGCCAGCAGCTCCGTTAAGGGGGGAAGCAATCAGCCCCAGCATTTT.